Below, 24 T cell receptor beta chains from the same sample are listed, as sequenced in a study of post-analysis software for immune sequencing data. Their antigens are not known. Regarding the study as a whole: In patients, TRBV5-6, TRBV5-1 and TRBV20-1 belonged to 4 or 5 TRBV segments found more frequently than in controls.

Incorporated into the TCR beta cDNA libraries were unique molecular identifiers, which served to reduce PCR and sequencing biases. TCRdb reprocessed the PCR reads with MiXCR, giving one entry per CDR3 protein. The sample consists of hundreds of thousands of distinct CDR3 sequences, 59% of them appearing once. Sequencing was carried out using blood. These receptors were collected from a girl aged 2 to 9 with multiple sclerosis.

In its sample, this clonotype was seen a few times. The rearrangement joins TRBV7-2 to TRBJ2-3; D not certain. Germline CDR1 SGHTA, CDR2 FQGNSA. Trimming shortened V by 2 bases and J by 4 bases, and 7 bases separated the two germline ends. This CDR3 region has 13 residues. CDR3 region: CASSLFRADTQYF. The CDR3 nucleotides read TGTGCCAGCAGCTTATTTCGTGCAGATACGCAGTATTTT.

The sample holds a few counts of this clonotype. This rearrangement joins TRBV20-1 to TRBJ2-7, with D hard to call. Between the trimmed V and J ends, which lost 8 bases and 2 bases, there was a span of 16 bases. CDR3 length: 13 residues. The germline V gene encodes CDR1 DFQATT and CDR2 SNEGSKA (reference sequence). The CDR3 DNA is TGCAGTACTGCCGGAGACGGCGCCTACGAGCAGTACTTC. Its protein product is CSTAGDGAYEQYF.

The chain has TRBV3-1 and TRBJ1-1; D remains ambiguous. Looked up from germline, CDR1 is LGHDT and CDR2 is YNNKEL (reference sequence). This CDR3 comprises 14 residues. Trimming cost V 4 bases and J 3 bases, with 12 bases left between them. This CDR3 reads CASSRNSGYTEAFF. CDR3 DNA sequence: TGTGCCAGCAGCCGTAATAGCGGGTACACTGAAGCTTTCTTT.

This clonotype came up a few times. The chain couples TRBV7-2 to TRBJ2-4; 9 bases are shared with TRBD2. The CDR3 runs 16 residues. CDR1 is SGHTA, CDR2 FQGNSA, per germline. Trimming removed 3 bases from V and 2 bases from J; junction bases left unmatched: 5. The CDR3 DNA reads as TGTGCCAGCAGCTTCCTAAGCGGGGGGCCCAAAAACATTCAGTACTTC. It translates to CASSFLSGGPKNIQYF.

The CDR3 region is CSVESGTEAFF. CDR3 in DNA: TGCAGCGTTGAGTCCGGGACTGAAGCTTTCTTT. This chain joins TRBV29-1 and TRBJ1-1; D remains unclear. The CDR3 has 11 amino acids. Trimming took off 3 bases at V and 5 bases at J, with 7 bases between the two ends. Germline CDR1 reads SQVTM; CDR2 reads ANQGSEA.

This clonotype was observed a handful of times. For the CDR3, the DNA is TGCGCCAGCAGCCAAGATCCCCCCTTTTCCTACGAGCAGTACTTC. Residues: CASSQDPPFSYEQYF. V and J are TRBV4-1 and TRBJ2-7, with D unresolved. This CDR3 has 15 amino acids. Germline CDR1 reads MGHRA; CDR2 reads YSYEKL. Trimming removed 0 bases at V and 1 base at J, with 10 bases between.

The table lists this clonotype with a count of one. The chain uses TRBV12-3 or TRBV12-4 and TRBJ2-1; 10 nucleotides align to TRBD2. The V gene end was trimmed by 6 bases and the J gene end by 8 bases; junction bases not matched to a gene: 7. The CDR3 length is 14 residues. The CDR3 sequence is CASSQRGGHHEQFF. The DNA for the CDR3 is TGTGCCAGCAGCCAGCGGGGGGGCCACCATGAGCAGTTCTTC.

This clonotype was seen only once. The J gene is TRBJ1-1, the V gene TRBV20-1; 8 nucleotides align to TRBD1. The germline gives CDR1 DFQATT, CDR2 SNEGSKA (reference sequence). With 3 bases clipped from V and 3 bases from J, the junction kept 12 bases outside the gene matches. The CDR3 consists of 16 residues. CDR3 bases: TGCAGTGCTAGGGGCGGCACAGGGGGTCGGGACACTGAAGCTTTCTTT. This translates into CSARGGTGGRDTEAFF.

This clonotype has a handful of counts. This sequence joins TRBV20-1 and TRBJ2-7; TRBD2 matches 9 bases. The DNA end lines up better with TRBJ2-5; the J call may be wrong. This CDR3 contains 14 residues. Germline V gene sequence: CDR1 DFQATT, CDR2 SNEGSKA (reference sequence). The CDR3 protein is CSADGTSFGETQYF. The CDR3 coding sequence is TGCAGTGCAGACGGGACTAGCTTTGGAGAGACCCAGTACTTC.

V and J are TRBV28 and TRBJ2-7; D not resolved. CDR1 is MDHEN and CDR2 is SYDVKM in the germline V gene. The CDR3 is made up of 11 amino acids. Between the trimmed V and J ends, which lost 7 bases and 4 bases, there was a span of 8 bases. The chain's CDR3 is CASISPYEQYF. The CDR3 DNA follows: TGTGCCAGCATTTCCCCATACGAGCAGTACTTC.

V is TRBV20-1 and J is TRBJ2-1, with D hard to call. Between the trimmed V and J ends, which lost 3 bases and 8 bases, there was a span of 11 bases. Germline V gene data show CDR1 as DFQATT and CDR2 as SNEGSKA (reference sequence). The CDR3 has 12 amino acids. The CDR3, as DNA: TGCAGTGCTAGGGGCATAAGGGATGAGCAGTTCTTC. It is translated as CSARGIRDEQFF.

This clonotype occurred a few times. V and J are TRBV20-1 and TRBJ2-1, with 10 bases that match TRBD2. In germline, CDR1 is DFQATT, CDR2 SNEGSKA (reference sequence). The CDR3 is 17 residues long. V lost 1 base and J lost 7; bases outside the gene matches: 13. CDR3 nucleotide sequence: TGCAGTGCTAGAGCAAGTCGAAGCGGGGGGGCGAGTAATGAGCAGTTCTTC. Protein product: CSARASRSGGASNEQFF.

The chain recombines TRBV6-5 with TRBJ2-7, with 10 bases identical to TRBD1. V lost 4 bases and J lost 5; bases outside the gene matches: 8. This CDR3 has 15 amino acids. Germline V gives CDR1 MNHEY, CDR2 SVGAGI. The CDR3 region is CASSLTGTGVDEQYF. CDR3 coding DNA: TGTGCCAGCAGTTTAACCGGGACAGGGGTGGACGAGCAGTACTTC.

This clonotype occurred a few times. The chain has TRBV30 and TRBJ2-7; 11 bases map to TRBD1. With 1 base clipped from V and 7 bases from J, the junction kept 3 bases outside the gene matches. The CDR3 runs 13 residues. Germline V gene data show CDR1 as GTSNPN and CDR2 as SVGIG (reference sequence). In DNA form, the CDR3 reads TGTGCCTGGAGTGAGGACAGGGGGCTTGAGCAGTACTTC. This sequence encodes CAWSEDRGLEQYF.

A word on this clonotype: The junction departs from germline at one end; a sequencing error may be responsible. The chain links TRBV12-3 or TRBV12-4 to TRBJ2-1; 8 bases agree with TRBD2. The CDR3 loop spans 13 amino acids. This CDR3 is CASRLAGTHEQFF. The DNA for the CDR3 is TGTGCCAGCAGATTAGCGGGGACTCATGAGCAGTTCTTC.

A single count supports this clonotype. This chain links TRBV7-2 with TRBJ1-6; 9 bases line up with TRBD1. The ends lost 4 bases at V and 8 bases at J; junction bases unmatched: 9. CDR3 length: 16 residues. The germline V gene encodes CDR1 SGHTA and CDR2 FQGNSA. The CDR3 DNA follows: TGTGCCAGCAGCTCGGGGACAGGGCTTTCGGATTCACCCCTCCACTTT. This codes for CASSSGTGLSDSPLHF.

In its sample, this clonotype was seen a few times. The V and J genes are TRBV12-3 or TRBV12-4 and TRBJ2-1; D is ambiguous. V was cut by 6 bases and J by 6 bases, with 15 bases left in between. The CDR3 is 14 residues long. The CDR3 DNA reads TGTGCCAGCAGCCGTTCCTCGGTTGTCAATGAGCAGTTCTTC. Its translation is CASSRSSVVNEQFF.

This clonotype came up a few times. The chain is built from TRBV29-1 and TRBJ2-1; tentatively, D is TRBD2 (5 bases). Germline V gene sequence: CDR1 SQVTM, CDR2 ANQGSEA. This CDR3 is 14 amino acids long. Trimming removed 6 bases from V and 0 bases from J, with 12 bases in between. CDR3 in DNA: TGCAGCGTCCCCGTCCGGGGCTCCTACAATGAGCAGTTCTTC. Encoded protein: CSVPVRGSYNEQFF.

V and J are TRBV6-2 or TRBV6-3 and TRBJ1-5; the match to TRBD1 covers 9 bases. The CDR3 runs to 20 residues. Trimming at V came to 2 bases and at J to 5 bases, leaving 19 bases not matched to a gene. Germline V CDR1 and CDR2: MNHEY, SVGEGT. The CDR3 DNA reads as TGTGCCAGCAGTTACCCTCCTTCCGGGACAGGGAGCTTGAGGGATCAGCCCCAGCATTTT. As protein: CASSYPPSGTGSLRDQPQHF.

The chain joins TRBV25-1 to TRBJ2-1; a weak D match, TRBD2 (8 bases). In germline, CDR1 is MGHDK, CDR2 SYGVNS. Trimming shortened V by 1 base and J by 0 bases, and 19 bases separated the two germline ends. This CDR3 is built from 19 residues. The CDR3 DNA is TGTGCCAGCAGTGAATCAAGGGGGCGGGGGGTAAGCTCCTACAATGAGCAGTTCTTC. It codes for CASSESRGRGVSSYNEQFF.

The rearrangement joins TRBV7-9 to TRBJ2-1; 7 nucleotides line up with TRBD2. In germline, CDR1 is SEHNR, CDR2 FQNEAQ (reference sequence). The CDR3 sequence is 15 residues long. The J segment lost 7 bases and the V segment lost 3 bases, leaving 9 bases of the junction unmatched. The DNA of the CDR3 is TGTGCCAGCAGCTTCTTACCGGGGGGACGAAATGAGCAGTTCTTC. It translates to CASSFLPGGRNEQFF.

V gene TRBV5-1 combines with J gene TRBJ1-2, with D hard to call. This CDR3 contains 10 residues. V gave up 4 bases and J gave up 13 bases, with 11 bases separating them. The germline CDR1 and CDR2 sequences are SGHRS and YFSETQ. The DNA for the CDR3 is TGCGCCAGCAGCCGGGCCGCAGGCACCTTC. Translated, it gives CASSRAAGTF.

The V and J genes are TRBV7-9 and TRBJ2-3; the match to TRBD2 covers 8 bases. Germline V gives CDR1 SEHNR, CDR2 FQNEAQ (reference sequence). This CDR3 region has 18 residues. Trimming cost V 5 bases and J 2 bases; bases outside gene matches: 15. The CDR3 DNA is TGTGCCAGCAGCGCACGACGCTTGGCGGGGGGCTACACAGATACGCAGTATTTT. It codes for CASSARRLAGGYTDTQYF.

In regard to this clonotype: An end of the junction does not agree with germline; a read error may underlie this. The V and J genes are TRBV6-1 and TRBJ1-4; D uncertain. The germline gives CDR1 MNHNS, CDR2 SASEGT. The CDR3 is 14 amino acids. The CDR3 loop is CVSSDLTANEKLFF. CDR3 nucleotide sequence: TGTGTCAGCAGCGATCTAACAGCTAATGAAAAACTGTTTTTT.